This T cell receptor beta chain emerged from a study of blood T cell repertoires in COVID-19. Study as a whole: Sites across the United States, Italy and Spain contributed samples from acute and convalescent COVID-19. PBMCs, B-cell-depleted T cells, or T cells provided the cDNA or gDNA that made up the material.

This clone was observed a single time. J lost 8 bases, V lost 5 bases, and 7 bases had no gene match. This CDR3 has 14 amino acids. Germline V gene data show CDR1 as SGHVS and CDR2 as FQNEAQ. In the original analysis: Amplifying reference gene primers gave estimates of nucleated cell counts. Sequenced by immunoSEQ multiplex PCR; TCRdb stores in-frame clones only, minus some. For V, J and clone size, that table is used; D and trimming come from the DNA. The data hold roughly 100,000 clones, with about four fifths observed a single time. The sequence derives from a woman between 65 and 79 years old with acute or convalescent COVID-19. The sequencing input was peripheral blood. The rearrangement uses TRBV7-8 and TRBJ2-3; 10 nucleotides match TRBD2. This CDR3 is CASSPSGRAVTQYF. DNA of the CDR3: TGTGCCAGCAGCCCCAGCGGGAGGGCAGTTACGCAGTATTTT. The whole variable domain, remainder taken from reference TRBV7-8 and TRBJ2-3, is GAGVSQSPRYKVAKRGQDVALRCDPISGHVSLFWYQQALGQGPEFLTYFQNEAQLDKSGLPSDRFFAERPEGSVSTLKIQRTQQEDSAVYLCASSPSGRAVTQYFGPGTRLTVL.